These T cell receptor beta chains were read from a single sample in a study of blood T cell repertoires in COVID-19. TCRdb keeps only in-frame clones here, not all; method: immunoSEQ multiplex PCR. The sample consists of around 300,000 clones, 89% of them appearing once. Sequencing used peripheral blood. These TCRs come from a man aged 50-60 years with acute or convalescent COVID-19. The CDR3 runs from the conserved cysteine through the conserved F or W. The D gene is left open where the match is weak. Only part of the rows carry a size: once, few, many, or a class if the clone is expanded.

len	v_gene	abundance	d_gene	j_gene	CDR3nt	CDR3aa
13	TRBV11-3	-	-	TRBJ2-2	TGTGCCAGCAGCCTACAGGCGGCCGGGGAGCTGTTTTTT	CASSLQAAGELFF
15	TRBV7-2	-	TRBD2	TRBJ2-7	TGTGCCAGCAGCCCCGTAGCGGGGCCCATCTACGAGCAGTACTTC	CASSPVAGPIYEQYF
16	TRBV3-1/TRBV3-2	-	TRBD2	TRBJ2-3	TGTGCCAGCAGCCTACAAGGACTAGCGGGGGCGGGGACGCAGTATTTT	CASSLQGLAGAGTQYF
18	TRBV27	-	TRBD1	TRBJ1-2	TGTGCCAGCAGTTTATTGCCACCGAGACAGGGTACTAACTATGGCTACACCTTC	CASSLLPPRQGTNYGYTF
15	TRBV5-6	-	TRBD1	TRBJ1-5	TGTGCCAGCAGCTTGGACGGACAGGGGAATCAGCCCCAGCATTTT	CASSLDGQGNQPQHF
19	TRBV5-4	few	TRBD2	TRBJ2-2	TGTGCCAGCAGCTTGTTGAGTCGGCGGGGGGCTGGGAGCACCGGGGAGCTGTTTTTT	CASSLLSRRGAGSTGELFF
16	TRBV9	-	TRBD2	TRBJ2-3	TGTGCCAGCAGCGTAGTGGCGGGGGGCCGCACAGATACGCAGTATTTT	CASSVVAGGRTDTQYF
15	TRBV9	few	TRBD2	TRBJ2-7	TGTGCCAGCAGCGTAGGCGGGGGGGCCTTCACCGAGCAGTACTTC	CASSVGGGAFTEQYF
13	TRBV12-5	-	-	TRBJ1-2	TGTGCTAGTGCCTCCTATTTTGACTATGGCTACACCTTC	CASASYFDYGYTF
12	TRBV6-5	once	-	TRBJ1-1	TGTGCCAGCACGGAGGGGAGGACTGAAGCTTTCTTT	CASTEGRTEAFF
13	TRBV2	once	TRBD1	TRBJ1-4	TGTGCCAGCGGGACAGCTCGAAATGAAAAACTGTTTTTT	CASGTARNEKLFF
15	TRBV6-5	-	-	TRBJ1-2	TGTGCCAGCACATGGGAGGCCCAGACTAACTATGGCTACACCTTC	CASTWEAQTNYGYTF
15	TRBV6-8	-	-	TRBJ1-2	TGTGCCAGCAGTTACCGCGGGCGTTTTAACTATGGCTACACCTTC	CASSYRGRFNYGYTF
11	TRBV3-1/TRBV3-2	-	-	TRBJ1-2	TGTGCCAGCAGCCACAGGGTTGACTACACCTTC	CASSHRVDYTF
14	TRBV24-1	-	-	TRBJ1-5	TGTGCCACCAGTGACCGGGGGAGCAATCAGCCCCAGCATTTT	CATSDRGSNQPQHF
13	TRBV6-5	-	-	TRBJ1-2	TGTGCCAGCAGCTATAGGACAGACTATGGCTACACCTTC	CASSYRTDYGYTF
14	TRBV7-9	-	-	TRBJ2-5	TGTGCCAGCAGCTTAGGGCAATTCCAAGAGACCCAGTACTTC	CASSLGQFQETQYF
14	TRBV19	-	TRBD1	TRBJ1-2	TGTGCCAGCACCGCAGGGGGCAGGGTCTATGGCTACACCTTC	CASTAGGRVYGYTF
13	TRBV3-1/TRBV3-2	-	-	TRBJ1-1	TGTGCCAGCAGCTACACAGAGAACACTGAAGCTTTCTTT	CASSYTENTEAFF
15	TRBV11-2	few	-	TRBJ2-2	TGTGCCAGCAGCCACCTAACAGACCCCACCGGGGAGCTGTTTTTT	CASSHLTDPTGELFF
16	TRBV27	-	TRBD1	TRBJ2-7	TGTGCCAGCAGCTATATCGGGACAGGGGGGTCAGGCGAGCAGTACTTC	CASSYIGTGGSGEQYF